This section outlines one T cell receptor beta chain sequence together with its context. The entry originates in a study of cytomegalovirus exposure and HLA in healthy donors. PCR used 60 Vbeta primers and 13 Jbeta primers. Data came from immunoSEQ multiplex PCR; TCRdb stores just in-frame clones and leaves some out. The sample has around 200,000 clones; around 86% are singletons. This CDR3 has 13 amino acids. Germline assignment: CDR1 SQVTM and CDR2 ANQGSEA. Between the trimmed V and J ends, which lost 5 bases and 3 bases, there was a span of 12 bases. This TCR derives from a woman aged 45-65 years in good health and CMV-seropositive. The specimen was PBMCs. The gene calls are TRBV29-1 and TRBJ2-3; D perhaps matches TRBD2 (6 bases). As DNA, the CDR3 is TGCAGCGTTTCTCGACTAGGGACAGATACGCAGTATTTT. This encodes CSVSRLGTDTQYF.